A single sample gave rise to the 27 T cell receptor beta chains below, sequenced in a study of blood T cell repertoires in COVID-19. Generated by immunoSEQ multiplex PCR, the TCRdb table keeps only in-frame clones and is missing some. This sample has approximately 28,000 clones; 60% to 85% occur once, and the top ten carry more than 13%. The sample taken for sequencing was peripheral blood. All receptors derive from a man aged 80 or over with active or convalescent COVID-19.

The chain combines TRBV5-1 with TRBJ2-2; TRBD1 matches at 8 bases. V shed 5 bases and J 5 bases; nucleotides not matched to a gene: 17. The CDR3 is 18 residues long. CDR1 SGHRS and CDR2 YFSETQ come from the germline V gene. As DNA, the CDR3 is TGCGCCAGCAGTCAAAACCCTCCGGGACAGGCCCGAACCGGGGAGCTGTTTTTT. Translation: CASSQNPPGQARTGELFF.

This clone was picked up a small number of times. This chain uses TRBV6-5 with TRBJ2-1; 12 nucleotides align to TRBD2. The CDR3 extends over 14 amino acids. The germline V gene has CDR1 MNHEY and CDR2 SVGAGI. With 7 bases clipped from V and 6 bases from J, the junction kept 4 bases outside the gene matches. This CDR3 is CASIRGLAGNEQFF. The CDR3, as DNA: TGTGCCAGCATCCGGGGACTAGCGGGCAATGAGCAGTTCTTC.

This clone has only one observation. CDR3 sequence: CASSLVGSSYNEQFF. The CDR3 nucleotides read TGTGCCAGCAGCTTGGTTGGGAGCTCCTACAATGAGCAGTTCTTC. The chain couples TRBV5-5 to TRBJ2-1; a weak D match, TRBD2 (5 bases). The V gene lost 0 bases and the J gene lost 0 bases, with 7 bases spanning the gap. The germline V gene has CDR1 SGHKS and CDR2 YYEKEE (reference sequence). This CDR3 is 15 amino acids long.

The V and J genes are TRBV9 and TRBJ1-6; 10 nucleotides match TRBD1. This CDR3 comprises 20 residues. Germline trimming cut 4 bases from V and 0 bases from J; bases unmatched to any gene: 13. Germline-derived CDR1 and CDR2 are SGDLS and YYNGEE. The CDR3 DNA reads as TGTGCCAGCAGCCCCCAGGGACAGGGGAGTACAAGCTCCTATAATTCACCCCTCCACTTT. This codes for CASSPQGQGSTSSYNSPLHF.

The chain links TRBV19 to TRBJ1-2; 8 bases are shared with TRBD1. Trimming removed 3 bases from V and 4 bases from J; junction bases left unmatched: 7. The germline V gene encodes CDR1 LNHDA and CDR2 SQIVND (reference sequence). CDR3 length: 15 amino acids. The CDR3 loop reads CASSIRQGLGYGYTF. The CDR3 nucleotides are TGTGCCAGTAGTATCCGACAGGGGCTGGGCTATGGCTACACCTTC.

The chain joins TRBV6-6 to TRBJ2-3; 9 nucleotides align to TRBD2. This CDR3 is built from 16 residues. Germline assignment: CDR1 MNHNY and CDR2 SVGAGI (reference sequence). After removal of 5 bases from V and 5 bases from J, the junction contained 11 bases not matched to a gene. CDR3 sequence (DNA): TGTGCCAGCAGTCCTGGCGGGGGGGCCTGGGGAGATACGCAGTATTTT. It translates to CASSPGGGAWGDTQYF.

The chain combines TRBV29-1 with TRBJ1-2; D uncertain. There are 12 residues in the CDR3. In germline, CDR1 is SQVTM, CDR2 ANQGSEA. The DNA of the CDR3 is TGCACTGCGGGAGCATCGAACTATGGCTACACCTTC. Translating it yields CTAGASNYGYTF.

As DNA, the CDR3 is TGCGCCAGCAGCCAAGGGGATCCTCGGACAGGGATCGTTCAGCCCCAGCATTTT. Translation gives CASSQGDPRTGIVQPQHF. The genes are TRBV4-3 and TRBJ1-5; 8 bases map to TRBD1. The CDR3 contains 18 residues. V was clipped by 1 base and J by 6 bases; unmatched bases: 14. Germline CDR1 reads LGHNA; CDR2 reads YSLEER.

This clone is medium-sized (0.01 to 0.1%) by share. A much larger clone sits a single nucleotide away, making a read error possible. In the same sample, other DNA sequences code for this CDR3. Written as DNA, the CDR3 is TGTGCCAGCAGCTTATCCGGGAGCGGGGGGGCGGGAAATGAGCAGTTCTTC. Translation gives CASSLSGSGGAGNEQFF. The V and J genes are TRBV7-9 and TRBJ2-1; the match to TRBD2 covers 10 bases. The CDR3 consists of 17 residues. V shed 2 bases and J 7 bases; nucleotides not matched to a gene: 11. Germline values: CDR1 SEHNR, CDR2 FQNEAQ (reference sequence).

The chain is built from TRBV28 and TRBJ1-5; 9 positions agree with TRBD1. CDR1 and CDR2 (germline): MDHEN, SYDVKM. Trimming at V came to 6 bases and at J to 0 bases, leaving 6 bases not matched to a gene. This CDR3 has 16 amino acids. CDR3 protein: CASSHRGLNSNQPQHF. The CDR3 DNA is TGTGCCAGCAGCCACAGGGGGCTAAATAGCAATCAGCCCCAGCATTTT.

This clone was counted only a few times. V gene TRBV9 combines with J gene TRBJ1-1, with 7 bases fitting TRBD1. CDR1 is SGDLS and CDR2 is YYNGEE in the germline V gene. V lost 0 bases, J lost 0 bases, and 2 bases stayed unmatched. CDR3 length: 15 amino acids. The CDR3 protein is CASSVAGQLNTEAFF. Written as DNA, the CDR3 is TGTGCCAGCAGCGTAGCGGGACAGTTGAACACTGAAGCTTTCTTT.

J is TRBJ2-3 and V is TRBV29-1; TRBD2 aligns across 8 bases. Germline lookup yields CDR1 SQVTM and CDR2 ANQGSEA. The CDR3 runs 12 residues. J gave up 6 bases and V 4 bases, and 3 bases lay outside the gene matches. Here the CDR3 reads CSVGRGRDTQYF. CDR3 sequence (DNA): TGCAGCGTTGGCCGCGGGAGGGATACGCAGTATTTT.

This chain connects TRBV6-4 to TRBJ2-3; possible D gene TRBD2, 5 bases. Trimming removed 2 bases at V and 0 bases at J, with 9 bases between. Germline V gives CDR1 MRHNA, CDR2 SNTAGT. This CDR3 has 15 amino acids. The CDR3 region has the DNA TGTGCCAGCAGTGACGATGCGGGTAGCACAGATACGCAGTATTTT. Its protein is CASSDDAGSTDTQYF.

This clone was detected only once. The genes are TRBV28 and TRBJ2-7; 8 nucleotides match TRBD2. Germline V gene sequence: CDR1 MDHEN, CDR2 SYDVKM. With 5 bases clipped from V and 3 bases from J, the junction kept 9 bases outside the gene matches. The CDR3 totals 15 residues. The DNA for the CDR3 is TGTGCCAGCAGTGAAACTAGCGGAGGAAGCTACGAGCAGTACTTC. Residues: CASSETSGGSYEQYF.

The chain couples TRBV6-2 or TRBV6-3 to TRBJ1-5, with D perhaps TRBD1 (6 bases). The germline CDR1 and CDR2 sequences are MNHEY and SVGEGT. Trimming pared 2 bases from V and 4 bases from J, leaving 12 bases between. This CDR3 contains 15 residues. DNA for the CDR3: TGTGCCAGCAGTTACATGAGGACAGTTAATCAGCCCCAGCATTTT. Its translation is CASSYMRTVNQPQHF.

The rearrangement uses TRBV28 and TRBJ2-1; D possibly corresponds to TRBD2 (5 bases). Germline values: CDR1 MDHEN, CDR2 SYDVKM. Trimming stripped 7 bases from V and 3 bases from J, with 16 bases between. The length of the CDR3 is 15 residues. The CDR3 loop reads CASIGSGRLYNEQFF. The CDR3 DNA sequence: TGTGCCAGCATTGGCAGCGGACGACTCTACAATGAGCAGTTCTTC.

The chain carries TRBV4-1 and TRBJ2-2, with no clear D. The CDR3 length is 19 residues. Germline V gives CDR1 MGHRA, CDR2 YSYEKL. V was shortened by 2 bases and J by 1 base, with 20 bases between the two germline ends. CDR3: CASSQSPLETNQNTGELFF. The DNA of the CDR3 is TGCGCCAGCAGCCAAAGTCCCCTCGAGACAAATCAGAACACCGGGGAGCTGTTTTTT.

The rearrangement links TRBV5-1 to TRBJ2-7; D is perhaps TRBD2 (8 bases). The CDR3 length is 16 residues. With 2 bases removed from V and 4 bases from J, the gap between germline ends came to 19 bases. CDR1 and CDR2 (germline): SGHRS, YFSETQ. The CDR3 spells CASSLNRGGTRYEQYF. The CDR3 DNA sequence: TGCGCCAGCAGCTTAAACAGGGGCGGGACTAGGTACGAGCAGTACTTC.

The chain links TRBV3-1 (or the pseudogene TRBV3-2) to TRBJ2-5, with D maybe TRBD2 (6 bases). Deletions cut 2 bases from V and 0 bases from J, with 10 bases between. Germline CDR1 reads LGHDT; CDR2 reads YNNKEL (reference sequence). The CDR3 loop spans 15 amino acids. This chain's CDR3 is CASSQRRGYQETQYF. In nucleotides, the CDR3 is TGTGCCAGCAGCCAACGGCGGGGTTACCAAGAGACCCAGTACTTC.

The chain couples TRBV18 to TRBJ1-2; 8 bases are shared with TRBD1. Germline lookup yields CDR1 KGHSH and CDR2 LQKENI. V was clipped by 0 bases and J by 8 bases; unmatched bases: 11. CDR3 length: 16 residues. In nucleotides, the CDR3 is TGTGCCAGCTCACCACCAGGGACAGGTCGTGATCTGGGCTACACCTTC. This sequence encodes CASSPPGTGRDLGYTF.

This chain connects TRBV2 to TRBJ2-7; D not resolved. Between the trimmed V and J ends, which lost 4 bases and 3 bases, there was a span of 7 bases. CDR1 SNHLY and CDR2 FYNNEI come from the germline V gene. The CDR3 has 12 residues. The CDR3, as DNA: TGTGCCAGCAGTGCGAGGTTCTACGAGCAGTACTTC. Its translation is CASSARFYEQYF.

The V call is TRBV7-2, the J call TRBJ2-3; D remains unclear. Germline V lookup: CDR1 SGHTA, CDR2 FQGNSA. Trimming took off 2 bases at V and 4 bases at J, with 10 bases between the two ends. CDR3 length equals 14 residues. CDR3 region: CASSLLEAPDTQYF. CDR3 coding DNA: TGTGCCAGCAGCTTACTAGAAGCCCCAGATACGCAGTATTTT.

The chain couples TRBV11-2 to TRBJ1-1; maybe TRBD1 (6 bases). The V gene lost 1 base and the J gene lost 0 bases, with 12 bases spanning the gap. There are 16 residues in the CDR3. From germline, CDR1 is SGHAT and CDR2 FQNNGV. CDR3 coding DNA: TGTGCCAGCAGCTTAGGGACAGAAGGGTTGAACACTGAAGCTTTCTTT. Amino acid sequence: CASSLGTEGLNTEAFF.

The V call is TRBV5-1, the J call TRBJ2-7; D might be TRBD1 (6 bases). Germline assignment: CDR1 SGHRS and CDR2 YFSETQ. This CDR3 comprises 15 residues. V was cut by 5 bases and J by 3 bases, with 18 bases left in between. The CDR3 DNA is TGCGCCAGCAGTTCTGATGGACAGCCATACTACGAGCAGTACTTC. It specifies CASSSDGQPYYEQYF. The complete variable domain, with remaining parts taken from reference TRBV5-1 and TRBJ2-7, reads KAGVTQTPRYLIKTRGQQVTLSCSPISGHRSVSWYQQTPGQGLQFLFEYFSETQRNKGNFPGRFSGRQFSNSRSEMNVSTLELGDSALYLCASSSDGQPYYEQYFGPGTRLTVT.

The chain has TRBV3-1 (or the pseudogene TRBV3-2) and TRBJ1-2; TRBD1 agrees at 10 bases. V trimming: 3 bases; J trimming: 0 bases; junction bases outside the gene matches: 1. Germline values: CDR1 LGHDT, CDR2 YNNKEL (reference sequence). The CDR3 loop spans 15 amino acids. CDR3 region: CASSHGTGANYGYTF. The DNA of the CDR3 is TGTGCCAGCAGCCATGGGACAGGGGCTAACTATGGCTACACCTTC.

V is TRBV7-8 and J is TRBJ1-5, with 8 bases matching TRBD1. The CDR3 loop spans 16 amino acids. Germline V lookup: CDR1 SGHVS, CDR2 FQNEAQ. V was pared by 3 bases and J by 1 base, with 5 bases of the junction left unmatched. CDR3 sequence reads: CASSFGQGLSNQPQHF. In nucleotides, the CDR3 is TGTGCCAGCAGCTTTGGACAGGGATTGAGCAATCAGCCCCAGCATTTT.

This sequence joins TRBV5-1 and TRBJ2-7; 8 positions match TRBD2. Germline V CDR1 and CDR2: SGHRS, YFSETQ. CDR3 size: 20 residues. Trimming took 0 bases from V and 4 from J; bases not matched to a gene: 21. The CDR3 reads CASSLDTSGRTNLRTYEQYF. The CDR3 bases are TGCGCCAGCAGCTTGGACACTAGCGGCCGAACAAACCTCAGAACTTACGAGCAGTACTTC.